The subject of this entry is one T cell receptor beta chain. Only in-frame clones appear in the TCRdb table, and some are missing; sequencing was by immunoSEQ multiplex PCR. The table lists fewer than 110,000 clones, approximately 88% of them singletons. The data were obtained in a study of T cell responses to AZD1222 COVID-19 vaccine. This specimen was peripheral blood, taken on day 0 of AZD1222 vaccination. This clonotype was sampled from an adult in good health.

CDR3 region: CASSKLDTTGPQHF. For the CDR3, the DNA is TGTGCCAGCAGTAAACTAGACACCACCGGGCCCCAGCATTTT. The rearrangement links TRBV6-2 or TRBV6-3 to TRBJ1-5, with D unclear. V was pared by 5 bases and J by 9 bases, with 17 bases between. The germline V gene encodes CDR1 MNHEY and CDR2 SVGEGT. The CDR3 loop spans 14 amino acids.